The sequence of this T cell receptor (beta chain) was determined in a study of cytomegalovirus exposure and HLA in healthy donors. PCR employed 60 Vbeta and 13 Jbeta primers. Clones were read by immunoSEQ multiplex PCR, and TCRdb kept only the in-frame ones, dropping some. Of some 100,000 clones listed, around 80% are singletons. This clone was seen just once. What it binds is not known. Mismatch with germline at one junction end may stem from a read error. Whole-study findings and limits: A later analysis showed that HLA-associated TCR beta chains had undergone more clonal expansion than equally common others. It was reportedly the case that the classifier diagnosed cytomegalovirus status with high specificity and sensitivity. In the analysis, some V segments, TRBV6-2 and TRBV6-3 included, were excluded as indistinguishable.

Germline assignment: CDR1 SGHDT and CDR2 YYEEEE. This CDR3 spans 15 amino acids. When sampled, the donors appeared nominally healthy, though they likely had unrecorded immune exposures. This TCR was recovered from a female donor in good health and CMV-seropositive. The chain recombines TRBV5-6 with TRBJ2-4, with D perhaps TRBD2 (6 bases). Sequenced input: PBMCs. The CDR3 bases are TGTGCCAGCAGCTTTTGGGTACTAGCCAAAAACAGTCAGTACTTC. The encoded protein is CASSFWVLAKNSQYF.